This TCR beta chain was retrieved from a study of cytomegalovirus exposure and HLA in healthy donors. Study outcomes and limitations: Further analysis was carried out later, and it showed several of the most significant clusters appearing linked to common viral pathogens. Most observed TCR sequences were rare, whereas some public TCRs were detected in many donors. A later analysis revealed that TCR association rates differed between HLA loci, peaking at DRB1 and bottoming out at HLA-C. The majority of CMV-associated TCR beta chains were reported as apparently HLA-restricted in a later analysis.

The primer mix had 60 Vbeta and 13 Jbeta primers. Only in-frame clones appear in the TCRdb table, and some are missing; sequencing was by immunoSEQ multiplex PCR. The sample consists of roughly 120,000 clones, over 65% of them appearing once. The CDR3 is made up of 15 amino acids. Germline CDR1 is GTSNPN and CDR2 is SVGIG (reference sequence). The V gene lost 0 bases and the J gene lost 4 bases, with 15 bases spanning the gap. Of note for this clone: The target antigen is unknown.

Sample: PBMCs. The chain joins TRBV30 to TRBJ1-1; weak D call: TRBD1 (6 bases). This TCR was recovered from a woman aged 25-40 years in good health and CMV-seronegative. CDR3 sequence reads: CAWSVSLGRGTEAFF. In DNA form, the CDR3 reads TGTGCCTGGAGTGTAAGTCTGGGCAGGGGCACTGAAGCTTTCTTT.